The entry below gives a single T cell receptor (beta chain) sequence along with its context. The method was immunoSEQ multiplex PCR; TCRdb's version includes in-frame clones alone and lacks a portion of them. Counted here are some 110,000 clones, approximately 72% occurring once; the ten biggest clones make up less than 20%. The data stem from a study of blood T cell repertoires in COVID-19. The CDR3 has 13 amino acids. Germline assignment: CDR1 MNHNS and CDR2 SASEGT. Germline trimming cut 3 bases from V and 8 bases from J; bases unmatched to any gene: 6. This receptor was identified in a woman in her 70s with acute or convalescent COVID-19. Sequenced sample: peripheral blood. The V gene is TRBV6-1, the J gene TRBJ1-2; 7 bases are a match to TRBD1. CDR3 nucleotides: TGTGCCAGCAGTGACCGACAGGGTGGCGGCTACACCTTC. Translating gives CASSDRQGGGYTF.